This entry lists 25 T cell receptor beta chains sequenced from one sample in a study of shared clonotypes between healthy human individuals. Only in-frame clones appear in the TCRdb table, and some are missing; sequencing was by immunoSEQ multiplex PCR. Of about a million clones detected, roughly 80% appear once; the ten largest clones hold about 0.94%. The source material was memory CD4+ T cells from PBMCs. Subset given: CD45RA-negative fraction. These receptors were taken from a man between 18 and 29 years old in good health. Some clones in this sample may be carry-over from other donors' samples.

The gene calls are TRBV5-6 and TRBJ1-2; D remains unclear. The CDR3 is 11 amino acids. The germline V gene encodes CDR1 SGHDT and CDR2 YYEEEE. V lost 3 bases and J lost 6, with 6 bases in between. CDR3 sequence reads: CASSSIHGYTF. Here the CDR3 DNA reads TGTGCCAGCAGCTCCATACATGGCTACACCTTC.

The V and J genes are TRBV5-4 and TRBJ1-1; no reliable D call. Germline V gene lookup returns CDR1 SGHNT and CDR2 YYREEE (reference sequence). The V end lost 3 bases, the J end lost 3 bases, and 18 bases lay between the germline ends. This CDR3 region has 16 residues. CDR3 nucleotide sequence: TGTGCCAGCAGCTGGAAATCTGTTTTGGGCGACACTGAAGCTTTCTTT. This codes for CASSWKSVLGDTEAFF.

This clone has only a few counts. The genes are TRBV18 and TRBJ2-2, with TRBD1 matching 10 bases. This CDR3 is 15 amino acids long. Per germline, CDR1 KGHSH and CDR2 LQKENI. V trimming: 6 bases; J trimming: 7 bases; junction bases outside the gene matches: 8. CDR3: CASSPWTGGNGELFF. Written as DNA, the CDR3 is TGTGCCAGCTCGCCGTGGACAGGGGGAAACGGGGAGCTGTTTTTT.

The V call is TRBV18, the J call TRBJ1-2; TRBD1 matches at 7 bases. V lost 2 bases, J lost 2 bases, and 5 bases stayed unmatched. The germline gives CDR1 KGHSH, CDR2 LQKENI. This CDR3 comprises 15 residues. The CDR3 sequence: CASSPSRGRNYGYTF. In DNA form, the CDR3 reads TGTGCCAGCTCACCATCGAGGGGGCGAAACTATGGCTACACCTTC.

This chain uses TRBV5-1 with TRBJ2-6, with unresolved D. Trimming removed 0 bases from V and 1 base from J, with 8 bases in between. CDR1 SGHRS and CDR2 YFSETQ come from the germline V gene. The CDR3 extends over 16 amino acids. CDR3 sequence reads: CASSLAELSGANVLTF. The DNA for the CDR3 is TGCGCCAGCAGCTTGGCCGAACTTTCTGGGGCCAACGTCCTGACTTTC. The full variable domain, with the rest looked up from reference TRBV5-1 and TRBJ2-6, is KAGVTQTPRYLIKTRGQQVTLSCSPISGHRSVSWYQQTPGQGLQFLFEYFSETQRNKGNFPGRFSGRQFSNSRSEMNVSTLELGDSALYLCASSLAELSGANVLTFGAGSRLTVL.

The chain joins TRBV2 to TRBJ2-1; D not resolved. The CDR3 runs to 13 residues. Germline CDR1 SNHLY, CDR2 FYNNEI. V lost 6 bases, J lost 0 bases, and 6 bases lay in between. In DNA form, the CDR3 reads TGTGCCAGCAGAGCGAGCTCCTACAATGAGCAGTTCTTC. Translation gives CASRASSYNEQFF.

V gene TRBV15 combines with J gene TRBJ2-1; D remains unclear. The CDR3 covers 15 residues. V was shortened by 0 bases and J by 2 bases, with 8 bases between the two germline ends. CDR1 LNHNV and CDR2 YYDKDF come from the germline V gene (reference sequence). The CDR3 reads CATSRDPGPYNEQFF. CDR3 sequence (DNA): TGTGCCACCAGCAGAGACCCAGGTCCCTACAATGAGCAGTTCTTC.

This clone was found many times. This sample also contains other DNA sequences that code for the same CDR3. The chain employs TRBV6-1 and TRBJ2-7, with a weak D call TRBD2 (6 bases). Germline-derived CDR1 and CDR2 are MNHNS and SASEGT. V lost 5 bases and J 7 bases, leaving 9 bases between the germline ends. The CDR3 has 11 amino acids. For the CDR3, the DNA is TGTGCCAGCAGTCTGGCGGGGGAGCAGTACTTC. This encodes CASSLAGEQYF.

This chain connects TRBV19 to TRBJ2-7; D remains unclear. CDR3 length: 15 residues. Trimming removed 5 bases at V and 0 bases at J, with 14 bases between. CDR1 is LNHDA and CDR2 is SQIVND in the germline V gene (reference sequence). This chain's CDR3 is CASSLVPTPSYEQYF. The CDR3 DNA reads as TGTGCCAGTAGTCTGGTCCCCACTCCCTCCTACGAGCAGTACTTC.

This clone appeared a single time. CDR3 sequence: CASSLAGRLAKNIQYF. Written as DNA, the CDR3 is TGTGCCAGCAGCTTGGCGGGTAGACTAGCCAAAAACATTCAGTACTTC. The chain uses TRBV5-6 and TRBJ2-4; D remains ambiguous. Germline V lookup: CDR1 SGHDT, CDR2 YYEEEE. The CDR3 totals 16 residues. The V end was cut by 0 bases, the J end by 0 bases, with 10 bases between. The entire variable domain, with the rest obtained from reference TRBV5-6 and TRBJ2-4, is as follows: DAGVTQSPTHLIKTRGQQVTLRCSPKSGHDTVSWYQQALGQGPQFIFQYYEEEERQRGNFPDRFSGHQFPNYSSELNVNALLLGDSALYLCASSLAGRLAKNIQYFGAGTRLSVL.

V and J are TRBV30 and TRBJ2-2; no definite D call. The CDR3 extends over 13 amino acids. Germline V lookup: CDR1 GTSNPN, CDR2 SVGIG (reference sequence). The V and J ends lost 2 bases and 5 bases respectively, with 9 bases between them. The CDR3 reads CAWSSYWTGELFF. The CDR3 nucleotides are TGTGCCTGGAGTTCCTATTGGACCGGGGAGCTGTTTTTT. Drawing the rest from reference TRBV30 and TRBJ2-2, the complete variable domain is SQTIHQWPATLVQPVGSPLSLECTVEGTSNPNLYWYRQAAGRGLQLLFYSVGIGQISSEVPQNLSASRPQDRQFILSSKKLLLSDSGFYLCAWSSYWTGELFFGEGSRLTVL.

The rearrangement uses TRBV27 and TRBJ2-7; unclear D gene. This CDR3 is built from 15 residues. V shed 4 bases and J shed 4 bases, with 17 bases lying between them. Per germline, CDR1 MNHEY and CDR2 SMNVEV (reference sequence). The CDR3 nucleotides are TGTGCCAGCAGTTCCCGCGACGTTCTCGGGTACGAGCAGTACTTC. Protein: CASSSRDVLGYEQYF.

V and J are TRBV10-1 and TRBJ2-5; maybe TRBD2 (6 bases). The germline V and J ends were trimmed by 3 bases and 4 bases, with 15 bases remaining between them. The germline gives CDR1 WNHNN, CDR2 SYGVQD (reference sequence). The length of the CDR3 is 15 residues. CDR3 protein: CASSETAGRPETQYF. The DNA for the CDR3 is TGCGCCAGCAGTGAAACGGCGGGGCGGCCAGAGACCCAGTACTTC.

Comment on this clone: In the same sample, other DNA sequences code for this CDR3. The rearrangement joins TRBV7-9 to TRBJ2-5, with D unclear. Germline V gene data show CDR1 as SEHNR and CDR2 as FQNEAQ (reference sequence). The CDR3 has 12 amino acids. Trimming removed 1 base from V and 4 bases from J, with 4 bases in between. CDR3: CASSLVRETQYF. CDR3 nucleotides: TGTGCCAGCAGCTTAGTACGAGAGACCCAGTACTTC.

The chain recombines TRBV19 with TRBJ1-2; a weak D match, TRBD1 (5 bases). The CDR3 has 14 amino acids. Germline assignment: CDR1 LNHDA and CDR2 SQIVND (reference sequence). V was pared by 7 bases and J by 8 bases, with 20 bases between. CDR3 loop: CASTDPGTAKGYTF. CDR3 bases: TGTGCCAGTACCGACCCCGGGACGGCGAAAGGCTACACCTTC.

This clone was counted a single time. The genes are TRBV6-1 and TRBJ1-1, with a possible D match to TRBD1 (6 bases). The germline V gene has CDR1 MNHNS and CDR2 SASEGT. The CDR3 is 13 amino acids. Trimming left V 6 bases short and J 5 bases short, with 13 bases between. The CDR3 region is CASRYRAETEAFF. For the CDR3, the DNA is TGTGCCAGCAGGTACAGGGCTGAGACTGAAGCTTTCTTT.

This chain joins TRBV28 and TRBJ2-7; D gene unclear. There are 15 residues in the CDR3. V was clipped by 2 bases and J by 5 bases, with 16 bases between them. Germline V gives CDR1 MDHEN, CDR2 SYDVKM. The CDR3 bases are TGTGCCAGCAGTTTAGGGCCCAATCCCATCCACGAGCAGTACTTC. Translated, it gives CASSLGPNPIHEQYF. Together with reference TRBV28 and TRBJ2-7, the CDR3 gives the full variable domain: DVKVTQSSRYLVKRTGEKVFLECVQDMDHENMFWYRQDPGLGLRLIYFSYDVKMKEKGDIPEGYSVSREKKERFSLILESASTNQTSMYLCASSLGPNPIHEQYFGPGTRLTVT.

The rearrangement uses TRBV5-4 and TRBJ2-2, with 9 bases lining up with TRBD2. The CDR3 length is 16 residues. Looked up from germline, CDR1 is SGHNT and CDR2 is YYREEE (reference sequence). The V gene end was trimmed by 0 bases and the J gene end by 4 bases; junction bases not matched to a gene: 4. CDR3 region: CASSLVIAGATGELFF. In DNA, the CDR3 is TGTGCCAGCAGCTTGGTAATAGCGGGGGCCACCGGGGAGCTGTTTTTT.

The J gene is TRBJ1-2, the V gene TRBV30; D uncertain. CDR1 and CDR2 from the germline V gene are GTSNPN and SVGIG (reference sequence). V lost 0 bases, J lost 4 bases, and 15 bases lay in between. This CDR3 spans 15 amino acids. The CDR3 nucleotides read TGTGCCTGGAGTGTACTAGGACGGAGTTTCTATGGCTACACCTTC. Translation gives CAWSVLGRSFYGYTF.

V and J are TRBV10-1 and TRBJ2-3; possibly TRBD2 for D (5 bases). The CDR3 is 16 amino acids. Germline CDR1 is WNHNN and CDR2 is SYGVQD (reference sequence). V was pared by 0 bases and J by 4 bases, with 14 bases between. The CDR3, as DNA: TGCGCCAGCAGTGAGTCGGGGAGCTCGATCTCAGATACGCAGTATTTT. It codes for CASSESGSSISDTQYF.

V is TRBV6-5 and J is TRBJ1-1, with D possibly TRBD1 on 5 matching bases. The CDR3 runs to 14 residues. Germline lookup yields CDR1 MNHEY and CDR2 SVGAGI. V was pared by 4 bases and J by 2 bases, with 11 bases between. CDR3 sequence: CASSSITGNTEAFF. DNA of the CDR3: TGTGCCAGCAGTTCTATTACAGGCAACACTGAAGCTTTCTTT.

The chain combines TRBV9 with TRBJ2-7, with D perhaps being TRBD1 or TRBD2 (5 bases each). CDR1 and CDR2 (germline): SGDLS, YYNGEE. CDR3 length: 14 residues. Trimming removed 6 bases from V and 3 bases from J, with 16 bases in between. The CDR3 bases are TGTGCCAGCACCCCGGGACCATGGAGCTACGAGCAGTACTTC. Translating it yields CASTPGPWSYEQYF.

CDR3 sequence (DNA): TGTGCCAGCAGATACGGACAGGGGGCAACCGGGGAGCTGTTTTTT. This codes for CASRYGQGATGELFF. V is TRBV7-2 and J is TRBJ2-2, with 11 nucleotides matching TRBD1. Germline V gene lookup returns CDR1 SGHTA and CDR2 FQGNSA. The CDR3 length is 15 residues. Trimming cost V 6 bases and J 5 bases; bases outside gene matches: 5.

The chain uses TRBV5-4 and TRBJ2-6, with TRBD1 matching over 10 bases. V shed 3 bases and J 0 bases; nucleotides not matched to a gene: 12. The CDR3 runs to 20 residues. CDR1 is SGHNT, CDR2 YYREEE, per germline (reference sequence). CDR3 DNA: TGTGCCAGCAGCTACCGGGACAGGGGACTCACTAGCTCTGGGGCCAACGTCCTGACTTTC. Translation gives CASSYRDRGLTSSGANVLTF.

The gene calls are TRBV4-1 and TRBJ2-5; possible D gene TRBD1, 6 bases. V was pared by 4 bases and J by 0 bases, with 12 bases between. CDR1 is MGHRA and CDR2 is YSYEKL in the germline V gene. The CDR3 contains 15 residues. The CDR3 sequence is CASSRPGQNQETQYF. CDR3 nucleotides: TGCGCCAGCAGCCGGCCCGGACAGAACCAAGAGACCCAGTACTTC.